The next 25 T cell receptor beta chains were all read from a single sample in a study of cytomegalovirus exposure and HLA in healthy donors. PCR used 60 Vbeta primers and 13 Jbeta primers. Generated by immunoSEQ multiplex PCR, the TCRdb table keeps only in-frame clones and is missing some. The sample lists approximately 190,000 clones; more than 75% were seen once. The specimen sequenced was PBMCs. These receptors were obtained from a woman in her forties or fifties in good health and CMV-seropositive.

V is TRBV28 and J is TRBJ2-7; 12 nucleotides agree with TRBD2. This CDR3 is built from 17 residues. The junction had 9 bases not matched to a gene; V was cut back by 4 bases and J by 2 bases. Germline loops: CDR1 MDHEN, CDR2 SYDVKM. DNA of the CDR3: TGTGCCAGCAGTTCCCGCGTACTAGCGGGGGGCCCCTACGAGCAGTACTTC. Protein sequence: CASSSRVLAGGPYEQYF.

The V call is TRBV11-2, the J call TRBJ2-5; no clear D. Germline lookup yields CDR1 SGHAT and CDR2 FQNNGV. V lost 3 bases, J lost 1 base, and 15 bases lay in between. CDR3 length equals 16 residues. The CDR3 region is CASSFWASAGQETQYF. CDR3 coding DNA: TGTGCCAGCAGCTTTTGGGCCTCAGCAGGCCAAGAGACCCAGTACTTC.

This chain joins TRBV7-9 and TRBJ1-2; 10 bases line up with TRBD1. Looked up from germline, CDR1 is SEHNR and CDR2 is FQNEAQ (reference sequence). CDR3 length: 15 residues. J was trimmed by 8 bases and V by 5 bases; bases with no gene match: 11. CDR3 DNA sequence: TGTGCCAGCAGCATCCGACAGGGGGCGCAGGGGGGCTACACCTTC. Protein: CASSIRQGAQGGYTF.

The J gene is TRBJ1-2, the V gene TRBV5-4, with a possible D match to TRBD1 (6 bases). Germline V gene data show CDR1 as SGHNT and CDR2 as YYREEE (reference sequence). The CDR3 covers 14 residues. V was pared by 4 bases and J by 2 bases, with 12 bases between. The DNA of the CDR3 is TGTGCCAGCAGCATGGACAGTGGGAACTATGGCTACACCTTC. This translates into CASSMDSGNYGYTF.

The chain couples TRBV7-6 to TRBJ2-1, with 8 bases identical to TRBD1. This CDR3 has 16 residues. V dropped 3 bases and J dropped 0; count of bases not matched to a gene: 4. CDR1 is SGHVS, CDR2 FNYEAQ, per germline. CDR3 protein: CASSLTGEASYNEQFF. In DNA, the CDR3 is TGTGCCAGCAGCTTGACAGGGGAAGCCTCCTACAATGAGCAGTTCTTC. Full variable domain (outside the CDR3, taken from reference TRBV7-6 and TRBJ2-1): GAGVSQSPRYKVTKRGQDVALRCDPISGHVSLYWYRQALGQGPEFLTYFNYEAQQDKSGLPNDRFSAERPEGSISTLTIQRTEQRDSAMYRCASSLTGEASYNEQFFGPGTRLTVL.

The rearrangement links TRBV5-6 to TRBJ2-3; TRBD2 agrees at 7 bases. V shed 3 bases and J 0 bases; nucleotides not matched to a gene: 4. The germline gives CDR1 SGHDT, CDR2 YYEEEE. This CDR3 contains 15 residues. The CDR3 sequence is CASSWEGPSTDTQYF. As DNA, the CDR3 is TGTGCCAGCAGCTGGGAGGGGCCTAGCACAGATACGCAGTATTTT. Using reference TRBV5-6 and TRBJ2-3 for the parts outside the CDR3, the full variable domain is DAGVTQSPTHLIKTRGQQVTLRCSPKSGHDTVSWYQQALGQGPQFIFQYYEEEERQRGNFPDRFSGHQFPNYSSELNVNALLLGDSALYLCASSWEGPSTDTQYFGPGTRLTVL.

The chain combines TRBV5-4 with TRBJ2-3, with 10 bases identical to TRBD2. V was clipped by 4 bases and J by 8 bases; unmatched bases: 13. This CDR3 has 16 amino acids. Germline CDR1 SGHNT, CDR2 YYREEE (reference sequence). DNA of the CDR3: TGTGCCAGCAGCCCCTCAAGCGGGGGGGCCCTGAGTACGCAGTATTTT. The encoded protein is CASSPSSGGALSTQYF.

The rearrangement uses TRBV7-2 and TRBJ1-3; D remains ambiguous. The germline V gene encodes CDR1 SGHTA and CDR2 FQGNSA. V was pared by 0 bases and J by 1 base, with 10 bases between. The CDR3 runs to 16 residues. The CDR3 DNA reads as TGTGCCAGCAGCTTAGCTAGTTCGTGGTCTGGAAACACCATATATTTT. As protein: CASSLASSWSGNTIYF.

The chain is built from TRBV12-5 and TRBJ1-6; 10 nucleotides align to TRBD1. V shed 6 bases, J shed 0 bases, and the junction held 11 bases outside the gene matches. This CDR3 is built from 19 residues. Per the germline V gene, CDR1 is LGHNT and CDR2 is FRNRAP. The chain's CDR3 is CASGGWGTGESSYNSPLHF. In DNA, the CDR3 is TGTGCTAGTGGCGGCTGGGGGACAGGGGAGAGCTCCTATAATTCACCCCTCCACTTT.

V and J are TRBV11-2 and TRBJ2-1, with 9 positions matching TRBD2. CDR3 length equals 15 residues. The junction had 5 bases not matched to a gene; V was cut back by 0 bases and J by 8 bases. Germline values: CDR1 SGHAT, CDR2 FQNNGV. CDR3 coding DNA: TGTGCCAGCAGCTTAGACCTAGCGGGGCCCCATGAGCAGTTCTTC. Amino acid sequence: CASSLDLAGPHEQFF.

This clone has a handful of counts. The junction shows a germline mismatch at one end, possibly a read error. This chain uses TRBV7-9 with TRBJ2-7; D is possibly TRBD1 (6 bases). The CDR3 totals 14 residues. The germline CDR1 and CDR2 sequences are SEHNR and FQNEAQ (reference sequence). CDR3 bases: TGTTCCAGCAGCTTGCAGGGGTGGTCCTACGAGCAGTACTTC. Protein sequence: CSSSLQGWSYEQYF.

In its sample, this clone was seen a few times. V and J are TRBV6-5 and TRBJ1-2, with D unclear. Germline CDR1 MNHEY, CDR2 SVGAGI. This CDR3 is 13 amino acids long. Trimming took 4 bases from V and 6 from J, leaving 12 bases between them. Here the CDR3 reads CASSFGEANGYTF. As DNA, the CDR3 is TGTGCCAGCAGTTTCGGGGAAGCTAATGGCTACACCTTC.

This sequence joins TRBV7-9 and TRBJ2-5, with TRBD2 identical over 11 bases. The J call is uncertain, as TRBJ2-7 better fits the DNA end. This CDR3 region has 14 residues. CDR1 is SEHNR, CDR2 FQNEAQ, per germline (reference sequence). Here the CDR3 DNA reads TGTGCCAGCAGCTCGACTAGCGGGGTGTACGAGCAGTACTTC. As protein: CASSSTSGVYEQYF.

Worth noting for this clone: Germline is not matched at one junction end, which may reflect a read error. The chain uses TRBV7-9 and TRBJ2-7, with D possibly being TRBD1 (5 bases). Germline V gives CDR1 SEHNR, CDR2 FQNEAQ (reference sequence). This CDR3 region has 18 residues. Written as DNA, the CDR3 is TGTTCCAGCAGCTTATGGGGTGGGGCCGACCCTAGGGGCTACGAGCAGTACTTC. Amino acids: CSSSLWGGADPRGYEQYF.

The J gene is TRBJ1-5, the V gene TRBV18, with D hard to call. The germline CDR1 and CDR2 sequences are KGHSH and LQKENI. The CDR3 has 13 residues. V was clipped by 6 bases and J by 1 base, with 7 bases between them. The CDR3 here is CASSGESNQPQHF. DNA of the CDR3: TGTGCCAGCTCGGGCGAGAGCAATCAGCCCCAGCATTTT.

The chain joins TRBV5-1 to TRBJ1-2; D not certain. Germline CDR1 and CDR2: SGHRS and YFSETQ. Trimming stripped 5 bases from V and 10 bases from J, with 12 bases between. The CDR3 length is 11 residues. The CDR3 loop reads CASREGTDYTF. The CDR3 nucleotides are TGCGCCAGCAGGGAGGGAACGGACTACACCTTC. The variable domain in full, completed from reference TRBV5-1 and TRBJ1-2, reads KAGVTQTPRYLIKTRGQQVTLSCSPISGHRSVSWYQQTPGQGLQFLFEYFSETQRNKGNFPGRFSGRQFSNSRSEMNVSTLELGDSALYLCASREGTDYTFGSGTRLTVV.

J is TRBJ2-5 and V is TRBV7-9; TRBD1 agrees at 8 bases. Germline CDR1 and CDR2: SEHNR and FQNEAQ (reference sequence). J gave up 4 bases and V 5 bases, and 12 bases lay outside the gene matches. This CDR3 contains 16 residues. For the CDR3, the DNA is TGTGCCAGCAGCCTCCAACGGACAGGGTGGGGAGAGACCCAGTACTTC. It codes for CASSLQRTGWGETQYF.

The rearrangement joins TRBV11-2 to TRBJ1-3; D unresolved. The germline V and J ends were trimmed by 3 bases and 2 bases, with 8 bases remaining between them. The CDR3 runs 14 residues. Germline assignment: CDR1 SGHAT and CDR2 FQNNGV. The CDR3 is CASSFGRPGNTIYF. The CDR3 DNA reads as TGTGCCAGCAGCTTCGGCAGGCCTGGAAACACCATATATTTT.

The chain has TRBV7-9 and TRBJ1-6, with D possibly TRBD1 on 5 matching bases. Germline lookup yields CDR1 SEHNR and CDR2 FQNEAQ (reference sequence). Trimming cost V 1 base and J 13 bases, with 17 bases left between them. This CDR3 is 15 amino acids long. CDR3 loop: CASSLGQLDAIPLHF. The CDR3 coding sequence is TGTGCCAGCAGCTTAGGACAGTTGGACGCTATCCCCCTCCACTTT.

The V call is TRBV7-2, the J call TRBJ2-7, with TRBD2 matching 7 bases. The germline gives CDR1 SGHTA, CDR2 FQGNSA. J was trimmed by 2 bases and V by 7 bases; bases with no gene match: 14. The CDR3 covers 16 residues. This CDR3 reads CASTQSLAVTTYEQYF. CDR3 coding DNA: TGTGCCAGCACACAAAGCCTAGCGGTGACTACCTACGAGCAGTACTTC.

The CDR3 sequence is CASSLGGGLEQFF. CDR3 nucleotide sequence: TGTGCCAGCAGCTTAGGCGGGGGTCTCGAACAGTTCTTC. The V and J genes are TRBV7-2 and TRBJ2-1; 7 nucleotides align to TRBD2. The germline CDR1 and CDR2 sequences are SGHTA and FQGNSA. The CDR3 has 13 amino acids. The V gene end was trimmed by 1 base and the J gene end by 13 bases; junction bases not matched to a gene: 7.

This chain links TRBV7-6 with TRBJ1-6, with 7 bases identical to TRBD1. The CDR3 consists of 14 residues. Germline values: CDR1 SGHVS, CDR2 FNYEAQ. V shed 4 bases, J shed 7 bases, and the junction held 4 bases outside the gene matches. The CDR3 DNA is TGTGCCAGCAGCTCAGGGGGTGAGAATTCACCCCTCCACTTT. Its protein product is CASSSGGENSPLHF. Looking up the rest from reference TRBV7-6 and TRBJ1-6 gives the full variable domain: GAGVSQSPRYKVTKRGQDVALRCDPISGHVSLYWYRQALGQGPEFLTYFNYEAQQDKSGLPNDRFSAERPEGSISTLTIQRTEQRDSAMYRCASSSGGENSPLHFGNGTRLTVT.

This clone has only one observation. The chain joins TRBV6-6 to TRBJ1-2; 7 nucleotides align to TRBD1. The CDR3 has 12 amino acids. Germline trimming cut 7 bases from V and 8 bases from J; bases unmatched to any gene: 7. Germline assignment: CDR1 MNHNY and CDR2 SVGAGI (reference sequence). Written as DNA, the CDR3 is TGTGCCAGCAAGGAGGGGGCAAAGGGCTACACCTTC. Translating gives CASKEGAKGYTF.

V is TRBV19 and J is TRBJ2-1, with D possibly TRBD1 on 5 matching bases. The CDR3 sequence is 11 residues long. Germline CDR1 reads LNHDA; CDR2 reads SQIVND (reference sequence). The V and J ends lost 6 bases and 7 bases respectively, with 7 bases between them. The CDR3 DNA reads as TGTGCCAGTAGGACAGCAAATGAGCAGTTCTTC. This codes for CASRTANEQFF.

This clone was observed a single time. This chain's CDR3 is CASSLMTSFTDTQYF. Here the CDR3 DNA reads TGTGCCAGCAGCTTAATGACTAGCTTCACAGATACGCAGTATTTT. This chain links TRBV7-6 with TRBJ2-3; 7 nucleotides agree with TRBD2. The V gene end was trimmed by 2 bases and the J gene end by 2 bases; junction bases not matched to a gene: 4. Germline V gene sequence: CDR1 SGHVS, CDR2 FNYEAQ. This CDR3 comprises 15 residues.